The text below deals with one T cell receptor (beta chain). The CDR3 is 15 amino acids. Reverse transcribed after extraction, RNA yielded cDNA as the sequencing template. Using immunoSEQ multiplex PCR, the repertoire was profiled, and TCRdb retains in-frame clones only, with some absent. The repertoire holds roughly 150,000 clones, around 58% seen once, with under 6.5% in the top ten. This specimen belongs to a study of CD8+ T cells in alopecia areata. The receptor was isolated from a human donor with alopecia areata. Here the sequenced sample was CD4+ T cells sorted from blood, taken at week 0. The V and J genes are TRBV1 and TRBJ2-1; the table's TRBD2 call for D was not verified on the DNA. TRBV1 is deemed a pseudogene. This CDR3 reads CTSSPTRGSRNEQFF. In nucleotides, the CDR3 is TGCACCAGCAGCCCTACCAGAGGGAGTCGGAATGAGCAGTTCTTC.